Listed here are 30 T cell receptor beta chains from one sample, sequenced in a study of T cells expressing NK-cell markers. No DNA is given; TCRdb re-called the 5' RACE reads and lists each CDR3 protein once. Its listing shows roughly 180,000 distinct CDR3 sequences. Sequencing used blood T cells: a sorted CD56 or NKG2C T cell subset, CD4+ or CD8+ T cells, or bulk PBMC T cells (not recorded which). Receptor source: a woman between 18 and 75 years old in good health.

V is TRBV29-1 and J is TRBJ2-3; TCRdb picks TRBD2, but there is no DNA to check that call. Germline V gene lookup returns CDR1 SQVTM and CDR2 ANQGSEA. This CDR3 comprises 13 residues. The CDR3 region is CSVHSGSPDTQYF.

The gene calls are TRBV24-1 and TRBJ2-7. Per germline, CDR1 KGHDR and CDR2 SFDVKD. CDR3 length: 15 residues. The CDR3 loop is CATSDTSGRTYEQYF.

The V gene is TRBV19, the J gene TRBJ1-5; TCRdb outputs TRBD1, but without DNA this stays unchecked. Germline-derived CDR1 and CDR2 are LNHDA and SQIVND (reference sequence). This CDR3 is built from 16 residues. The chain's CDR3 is CASSIERQGRYQPQHF.

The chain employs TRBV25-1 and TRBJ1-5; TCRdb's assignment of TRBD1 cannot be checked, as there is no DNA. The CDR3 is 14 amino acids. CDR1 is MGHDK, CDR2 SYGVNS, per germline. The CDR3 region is CASSDTGGPQPQHF. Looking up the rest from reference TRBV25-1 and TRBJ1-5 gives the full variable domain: EADIYQTPRYLVIGTGKKITLECSQTMGHDKMYWYQQDPGMELHLIHYSYGVNSTEKGDLSSESTVSRIRTEHFPLTLESARPSHTSQYLCASSDTGGPQPQHFGDGTRLSIL.

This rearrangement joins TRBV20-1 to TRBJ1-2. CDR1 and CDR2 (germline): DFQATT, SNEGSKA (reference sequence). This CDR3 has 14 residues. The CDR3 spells CSAGGPGANYGYTF.

The CDR3 loop is CASSQAGSGANVLTF. The chain is built from TRBV3-1 and TRBJ2-6; there is no DNA to check the TCRdb D call of TRBD1. The length of the CDR3 is 15 residues. The V gene's germline CDR1 is LGHDT and CDR2 YNNKEL (reference sequence).

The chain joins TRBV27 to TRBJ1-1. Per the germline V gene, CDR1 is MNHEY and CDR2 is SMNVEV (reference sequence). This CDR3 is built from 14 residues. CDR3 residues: CASSLGNIGTEAFF.

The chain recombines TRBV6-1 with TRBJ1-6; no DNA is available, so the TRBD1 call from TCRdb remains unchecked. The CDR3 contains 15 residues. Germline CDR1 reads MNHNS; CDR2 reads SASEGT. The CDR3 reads CASSESLRGNSPLHF.

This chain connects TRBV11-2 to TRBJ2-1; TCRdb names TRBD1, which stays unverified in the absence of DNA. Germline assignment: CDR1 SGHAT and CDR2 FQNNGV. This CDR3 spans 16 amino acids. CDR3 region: CASSLGPGQGRDEQFF.

The CDR3 sequence is CASGLEAGPGAYNEQFF. V is TRBV12-5 and J is TRBJ2-1; TCRdb's assignment of TRBD2 cannot be checked, as there is no DNA. This CDR3 has 17 residues. CDR1 is LGHNT, CDR2 FRNRAP, per germline.

CDR3 protein: CASRSSGRMLFF. J is TRBJ2-1 and V is TRBV7-9; the D call of TRBD2 rests on TCRdb alone, since no DNA is present to check it. The CDR3 consists of 12 residues. Germline V gene data show CDR1 as SEHNR and CDR2 as FQNEAQ (reference sequence). The variable domain in full, completed from reference TRBV7-9 and TRBJ2-1, reads DTGVSQNPRHKITKRGQNVTFRCDPISEHNRLYWYRQTLGQGPEFLTYFQNEAQLEKSRLLSDRFSAERPKGSFSTLEIQRTEQGDSAMYLCASRSSGRMLFFGPGTRLTVL.

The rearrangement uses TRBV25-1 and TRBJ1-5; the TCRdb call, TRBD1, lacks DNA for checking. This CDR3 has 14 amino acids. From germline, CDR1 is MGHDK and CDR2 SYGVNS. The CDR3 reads CASSVKVANQPQHF.

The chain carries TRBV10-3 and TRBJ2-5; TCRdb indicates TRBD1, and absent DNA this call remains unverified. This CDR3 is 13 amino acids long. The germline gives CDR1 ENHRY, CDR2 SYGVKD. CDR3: CAIRGDIQETQYF.

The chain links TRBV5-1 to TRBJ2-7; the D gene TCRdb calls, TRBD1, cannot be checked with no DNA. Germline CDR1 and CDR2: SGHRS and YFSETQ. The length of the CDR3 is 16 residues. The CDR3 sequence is CASSTGEGSNYEPQYF.

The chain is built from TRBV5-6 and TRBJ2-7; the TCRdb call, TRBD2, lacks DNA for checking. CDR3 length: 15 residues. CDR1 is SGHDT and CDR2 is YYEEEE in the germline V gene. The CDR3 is CASSGTSGATYEQYF.

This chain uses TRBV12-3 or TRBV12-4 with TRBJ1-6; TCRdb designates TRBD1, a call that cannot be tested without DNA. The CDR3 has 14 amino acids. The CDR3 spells CASSFGTGSSPLHF.

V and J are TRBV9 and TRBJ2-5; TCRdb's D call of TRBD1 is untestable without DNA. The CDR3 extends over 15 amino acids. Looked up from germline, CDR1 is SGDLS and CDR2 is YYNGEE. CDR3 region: CASSVATQGWETQYF.

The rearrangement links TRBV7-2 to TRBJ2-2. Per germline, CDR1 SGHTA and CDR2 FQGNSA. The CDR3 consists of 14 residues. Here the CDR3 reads CASGLAGYTGELFF.

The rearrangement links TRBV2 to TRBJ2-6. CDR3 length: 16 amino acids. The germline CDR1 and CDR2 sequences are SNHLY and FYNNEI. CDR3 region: CASSENIGSGANVLTF. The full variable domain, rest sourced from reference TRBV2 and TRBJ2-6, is EPEVTQTPSHQVTQMGQEVILRCVPISNHLYFYWYRQILGQKVEFLVSFYNNEISEKSEIFDDQFSVERPDGSNFTLKIRSTKLEDSAMYFCASSENIGSGANVLTFGAGSRLTVL.

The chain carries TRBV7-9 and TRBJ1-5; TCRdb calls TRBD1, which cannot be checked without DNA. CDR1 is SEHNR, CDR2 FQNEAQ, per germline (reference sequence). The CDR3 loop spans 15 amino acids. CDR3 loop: CASSWGTGGDQPQHF. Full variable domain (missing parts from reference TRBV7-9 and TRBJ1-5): DTGVSQNPRHKITKRGQNVTFRCDPISEHNRLYWYRQTLGQGPEFLTYFQNEAQLEKSRLLSDRFSAERPKGSFSTLEIQRTEQGDSAMYLCASSWGTGGDQPQHFGDGTRLSIL.

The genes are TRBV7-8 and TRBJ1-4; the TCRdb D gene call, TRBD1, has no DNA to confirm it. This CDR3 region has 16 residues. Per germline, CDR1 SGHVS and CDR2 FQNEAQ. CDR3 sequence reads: CASSLDGAGANEKLFF. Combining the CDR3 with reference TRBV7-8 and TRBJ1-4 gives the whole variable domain GAGVSQSPRYKVAKRGQDVALRCDPISGHVSLFWYQQALGQGPEFLTYFQNEAQLDKSGLPSDRFFAERPEGSVSTLKIQRTQQEDSAVYLCASSLDGAGANEKLFFGSGTQLSVL.

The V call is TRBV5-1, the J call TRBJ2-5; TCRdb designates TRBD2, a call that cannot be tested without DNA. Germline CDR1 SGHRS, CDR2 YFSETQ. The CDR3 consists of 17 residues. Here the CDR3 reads CASSLATSGGIQETQYF.

The CDR3 sequence: CASSLGQGGHQPQHF. This chain uses TRBV5-1 with TRBJ1-5; TCRdb designates TRBD1, a call that cannot be tested without DNA. The CDR3 length is 15 residues. In germline, CDR1 is SGHRS, CDR2 YFSETQ.

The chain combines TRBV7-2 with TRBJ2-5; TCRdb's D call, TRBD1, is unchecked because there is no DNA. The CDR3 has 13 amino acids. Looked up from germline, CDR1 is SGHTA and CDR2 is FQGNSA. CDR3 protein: CASSYDRRQTQYF. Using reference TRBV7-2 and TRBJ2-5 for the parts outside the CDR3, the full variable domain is GAGVSQSPSNKVTEKGKDVELRCDPISGHTALYWYRQSLGQGLEFLIYFQGNSAPDKSGLPSDRFSAERTGGSVSTLTIQRTQQEDSAVYLCASSYDRRQTQYFGPGTRLLVL.

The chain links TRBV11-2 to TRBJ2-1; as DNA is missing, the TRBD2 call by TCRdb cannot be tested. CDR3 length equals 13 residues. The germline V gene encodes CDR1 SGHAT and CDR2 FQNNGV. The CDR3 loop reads CASSLGLADEQFF.

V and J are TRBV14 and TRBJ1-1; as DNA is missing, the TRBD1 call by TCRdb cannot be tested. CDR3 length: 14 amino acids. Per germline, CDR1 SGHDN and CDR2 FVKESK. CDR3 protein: CASSQRQRGTEAFF.

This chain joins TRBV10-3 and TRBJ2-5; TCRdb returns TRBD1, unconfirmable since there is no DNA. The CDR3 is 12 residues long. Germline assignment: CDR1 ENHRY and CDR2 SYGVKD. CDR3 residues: CAGGVDQETQYF.

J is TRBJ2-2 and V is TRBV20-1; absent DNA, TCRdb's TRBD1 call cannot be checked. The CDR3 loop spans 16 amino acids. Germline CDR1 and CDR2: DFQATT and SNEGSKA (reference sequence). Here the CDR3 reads CSAAGRDRGYTGELFF.

CDR3 sequence reads: CASSLAGYYGYTF. The chain couples TRBV7-3 to TRBJ1-2; the TRBD1 assignment by TCRdb is unverifiable without DNA. The CDR3 contains 13 residues. Germline lookup yields CDR1 SGHTA and CDR2 FQGTGA.

The CDR3: CASSSLGAYSYNEQFF. V and J are TRBV7-8 and TRBJ2-1; the TRBD1 assignment by TCRdb is unverifiable without DNA. Germline V gene data show CDR1 as SGHVS and CDR2 as FQNEAQ. CDR3 size: 16 residues.